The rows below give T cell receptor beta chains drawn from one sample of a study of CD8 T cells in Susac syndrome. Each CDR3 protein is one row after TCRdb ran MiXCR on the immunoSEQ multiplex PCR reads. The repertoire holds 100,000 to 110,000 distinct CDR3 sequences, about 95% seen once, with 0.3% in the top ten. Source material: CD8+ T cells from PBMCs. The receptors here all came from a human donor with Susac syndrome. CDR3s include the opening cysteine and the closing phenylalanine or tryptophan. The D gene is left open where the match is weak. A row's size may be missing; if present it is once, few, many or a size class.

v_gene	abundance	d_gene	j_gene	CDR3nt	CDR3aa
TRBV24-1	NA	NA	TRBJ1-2	TGTGCCACCAGTGATTGGGACAATGGCTACACCTTC	CATSDWDNGYTF
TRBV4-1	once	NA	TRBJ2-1	TGCGCCAGCAGCCAAGATGGAGGGAGAGGCAATGAGCAGTTCTTC	CASSQDGGRGNEQFF
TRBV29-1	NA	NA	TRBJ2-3	TGCAGCGTCCGGCCTCCCTTAGGGGCACGAGATACGCAGTATTTT	CSVRPPLGARDTQYF
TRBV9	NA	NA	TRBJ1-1	TGTGCCAGCAGCGCTGGGTCACCCGGAACTGAAGCTTTCTTT	CASSAGSPGTEAFF
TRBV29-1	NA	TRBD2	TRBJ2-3	TGCAGCGGGCGCGGACTAGCGGGAGTGTTAGATACGCAGTATTTT	CSGRGLAGVLDTQYF
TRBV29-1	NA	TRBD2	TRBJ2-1	TGCAGCGCCCCGGGACTAGCGGGAGTTGAGCAGTTCTTC	CSAPGLAGVEQFF
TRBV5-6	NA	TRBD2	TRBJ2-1	TGTGCCAGCAGCTCTAGCGGTCCCTACAATGAGCAGTTCTTC	CASSSSGPYNEQFF
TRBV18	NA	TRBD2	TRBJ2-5	TGTGCCAGCTCACCGCTGACTAGCGGGGGGTCCGGGACCCAGTACTTC	CASSPLTSGGSGTQYF
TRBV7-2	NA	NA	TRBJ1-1	TGTGCCAGCAGCTTCCGACGCGGCCCAAGCACTGAAGCTTTCTTT	CASSFRRGPSTEAFF
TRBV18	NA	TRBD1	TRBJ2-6	TGTGCCAGCTCACCACGAAGGACAGGAACCTCTGGGGCCAACGTCCTGACTTTC	CASSPRRTGTSGANVLTF
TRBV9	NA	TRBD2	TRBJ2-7	TGTGCCAGCAGCGTTTCTAGCGGGGGGCTCGGGGGCTCCGAGCAGTACTTC	CASSVSSGGLGGSEQYF
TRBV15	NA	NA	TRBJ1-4	TGTGCCACCAGCAGTAGCGGGGAAAAACTGTTTTTT	CATSSSGEKLFF
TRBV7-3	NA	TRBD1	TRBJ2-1	TGTGCCAGCAGCTTATCTCAGGGGGCGTATGAGCAGTTCTTC	CASSLSQGAYEQFF
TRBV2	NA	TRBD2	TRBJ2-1	TGTGCCAGCAGTCCTACTAGCGGGGTGTCGAATGAGCAGTTCTTC	CASSPTSGVSNEQFF
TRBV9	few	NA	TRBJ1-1	TGTGCCAGCAGCCCAGGCTCCACTGAAGCTTTCTTT	CASSPGSTEAFF
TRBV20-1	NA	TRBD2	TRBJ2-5	TGCAGTGCTATTGGCGTCACTAGCGGGGGTTTCCAAGAGACCCAGTACTTC	CSAIGVTSGGFQETQYF
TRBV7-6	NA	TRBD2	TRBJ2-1	TGTGCCAGCAGCCATAGCGGGGGGTTAGGGGAGCAGTTCTTC	CASSHSGGLGEQFF
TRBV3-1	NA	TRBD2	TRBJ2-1	TGTGCCAGCAGCCAAGACGCACTAGCGGGGAATGAGCAGTTCTTC	CASSQDALAGNEQFF
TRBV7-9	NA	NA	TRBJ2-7	TGTGCCAGCAGCTTAGCCCCAGGGACGGATTCCTACGAGCAGTACTTC	CASSLAPGTDSYEQYF
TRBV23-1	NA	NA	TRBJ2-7	TGCGCCAGCAGTCAATCGGGCAGTCCCTACGAGCAGTACTTC	CASSQSGSPYEQYF
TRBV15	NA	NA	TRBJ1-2	TGTGCCACCAGCAGTCTCGGGACGGATTATGGCTACACCTTC	CATSSLGTDYGYTF
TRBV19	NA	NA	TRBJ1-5	TGTGCCAGTAGCACCGCCCGGGCCCAGCATTTT	CASSTARAQHF
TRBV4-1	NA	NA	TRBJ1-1	TGCGCCAGCAGCCACGGCACCAGGAACACTGAAGCTTTCTTT	CASSHGTRNTEAFF
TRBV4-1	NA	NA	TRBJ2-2	TGCGCCAGCAGCCAAGCACAGAACACCGGGGAGCTGTTTTTT	CASSQAQNTGELFF
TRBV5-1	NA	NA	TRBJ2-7	TGCGCCAGCAGCTTGGTTTCGGGGGTGTACTCCTACGAGCAGTACTTC	CASSLVSGVYSYEQYF
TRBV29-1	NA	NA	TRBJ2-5	TGCAGCGGGCAGGGCCAAGAGACCCAGTACTTC	CSGQGQETQYF
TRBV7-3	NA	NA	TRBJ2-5	TGTGCCAGCAGCCTAGGGGGAGGGCCAGGGGAGACCCAGTACTTC	CASSLGGGPGETQYF
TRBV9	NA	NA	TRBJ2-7	TGTGCCAGCAGCGTGGACGGAGACTACGAGCAGTACTTC	CASSVDGDYEQYF
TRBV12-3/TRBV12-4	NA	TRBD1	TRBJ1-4	TGTGCCAGCAGCCAGGGGGGACAGCAAAATGAAAAACTGTTTTTT	CASSQGGQQNEKLFF
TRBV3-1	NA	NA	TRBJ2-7	TGTGCCAGCAGTCGATCGAACGTCTACGAGCAGTACTTC	CASSRSNVYEQYF
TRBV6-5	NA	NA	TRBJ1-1	TGTGCCAGCAGTTACGACAGGCTACTGAACACTGAAGCTTTCTTT	CASSYDRLLNTEAFF
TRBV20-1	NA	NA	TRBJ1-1	TGCAGTGCTAGAGATCAGGCGGGGAACACTGAAGCTTTCTTT	CSARDQAGNTEAFF
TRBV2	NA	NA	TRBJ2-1	TGTGCCAGCACTGATCTGAGGAGTGAGCAGTTCTTC	CASTDLRSEQFF
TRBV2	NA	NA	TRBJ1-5	TGTGCCAGCAGTGGCGGGGGGCAAAAGCATTTT	CASSGGGQKHF
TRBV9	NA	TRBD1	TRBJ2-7	TGTGCCAGCAGCGAAGGGTCCGGGACAGGGGAATCCTACGAGCAGTACTTC	CASSEGSGTGESYEQYF
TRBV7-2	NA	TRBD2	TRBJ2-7	TGTGCCAGCAGCTCAACCGGGACTAGCGGGTACGAGCAGTACTTC	CASSSTGTSGYEQYF
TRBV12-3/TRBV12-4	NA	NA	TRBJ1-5	TGTGCCAGCAGTGACAGGTCAGGTCAGCCCCAGCATTTT	CASSDRSGQPQHF
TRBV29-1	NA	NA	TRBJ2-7	TGCAGCGTTGATGTAGGGGGCTACGAGCAGTACTTC	CSVDVGGYEQYF
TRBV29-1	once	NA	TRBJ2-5	TGCAGCGTTGGTAGGAGAGGAGAGACCCAGTACTTC	CSVGRRGETQYF
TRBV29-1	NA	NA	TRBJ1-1	TGCAGCACGGAAGGCGTGAACACTGAAGCTTTCTTT	CSTEGVNTEAFF
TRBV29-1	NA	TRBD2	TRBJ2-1	TGCAGCGTTTCTAGCGGGAGGACCAATGAGCAGTTCTTC	CSVSSGRTNEQFF
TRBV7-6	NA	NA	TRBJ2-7	TGTGCCAGCAGCTTAGAGCCGTGGACGTCCTACGAGCAGTACTTC	CASSLEPWTSYEQYF
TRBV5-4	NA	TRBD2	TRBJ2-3	TGTGCCAGCAGCTTTAGCGGGGGGGCCACAGATACGCAGTATTTT	CASSFSGGATDTQYF
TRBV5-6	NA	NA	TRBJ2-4	TGTGCCAGCAGCTTGAGTGGGGCCAAAAACATTCAGTACTTC	CASSLSGAKNIQYF
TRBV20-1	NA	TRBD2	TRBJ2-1	TGCAGTGCTGATGAACTAGCGGGCGCGTACAATGAGCAGTTCTTC	CSADELAGAYNEQFF
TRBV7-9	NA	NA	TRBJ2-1	TGTGCCAGCAGCTTCGGGACAAGCCTTTCGGATGAGCAGTTCTTC	CASSFGTSLSDEQFF
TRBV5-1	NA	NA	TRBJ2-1	TGCGCCAGCAGCCCGCGAAGGACTGGTACCGGGAGCTCCTACAATGAGCAGTTCTTC	CASSPRRTGTGSSYNEQFF
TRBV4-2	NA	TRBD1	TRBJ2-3	TGTGCCAGCAGCGAACGAACGGGACAGAGCACAGATACGCAGTATTTT	CASSERTGQSTDTQYF
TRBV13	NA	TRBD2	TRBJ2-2	TGTGCCAGCAGCTGGACTAGCGGGATGAGAACCGGGGAGCTGTTTTTT	CASSWTSGMRTGELFF